This note documents a single TCR beta chain sequence. Its target antigen remains unknown. It has no much larger one-base neighbor in the sample; base qualities were not kept. The CDR3 measures 15 amino acids from cysteine to phenylalanine. Kept here is only the CDR3 DNA, which spans 45 bases and is read in frame from base 1. Clipping removes 4 bases from V and 6 bases from J, with 8 as the unmatched junction base count. CDR1 MRHNA and CDR2 SNTAGT were looked up in the germline V gene. These data come from a study of T cell responses to AZD1222 COVID-19 vaccine (dated by TCRdb to the early 2020s). In terms of the full investigation: AZD1222 recipients with second doses at about 4 weeks or about 12 weeks were pooled, because spike-specific TCR depth and breadth did not differ between schedules. TCR sequencing was performed for more than 230 trial participants, of whom around 210 were given two doses of AZD1222 and around 25 were given two doses of MenACWY control vaccine. Trial participants were enrolled by age into 18-55, 56-69 and 70-plus year subgroups, with approximately 150, 28 and 58 TCR-sequenced participants respectively. Paper-wide results and their limitations: CD4 TCRs associated with the vaccine covered the entire spike protein, and the dominant responses were in regions 160-218 and 743-854. Reportedly, almost half of the unique spike-specific TCRs recognized epitopes lying outside the regions that are mutated in the B.1.351 and B.1.1.7 variants. No day 14 peak-response samples were available, so repertoires were characterized only after the peak T cell response. A significant rise in spike-specific TCR breadth and depth was observed after two AZD1222 doses relative to day 0 and relative to MenACWY recipients. Participants were mostly white British, with more females than males. The authors suggested clonal diversity may have been underestimated. In the small 56-69-year group, the increase in depth fell short of significance, most likely because of low power. Conclusions about previously exposed vaccinees are limited, since just a handful of AZD1222 recipients were seropositive for SARS-CoV-2 at baseline.

The CDR3 regions of human TCRbeta chains were analyzed by immunosequencing. The authors' pipeline ran thus. TCRs in the repertoires were matched against a reference library of SARS-CoV-2-specific TCRs that had been generated with the MIRA antigen-specificity platform. Breadth was defined as the fraction of unique TCRs that were SARS-CoV-2-associated, and depth was defined as the fraction of total T cells that were SARS-CoV-2-associated. Using the MIRA data, each spike-specific TCR was mapped to the spike region that the TCR reacts to and placed in a CD4 or CD8 class. Log10-transformed breadth and depth values were compared by one-way ANOVA with Sidak's multiple comparisons tests. The source is immuneACCESS, and TCRdb retained only in-frame sequences with V and J called. Part of the clones is not carried over; for the studies checked, unresolved V genes explain less than half of this, and the remainder is unexplained. The D gene and trimming were derived from the DNA, and the V and J assignments and clone size from that table. In this sample the table shows more than 90,000 clones, 65% to 85% of which occur a single time. Jointly, the top ten make up about 9% of the sample.

The sample's time point label, decoded: baseline before first vaccination. Vaccinee samples came from UK trials COV001 and COV002, including a single-blind randomized controlled phase 2/3 trial of AZD1222 (ChAdOx1 nCoV-19) in healthy adults. For TCRbeta chain sequencing, PBMC samples from trial participants were taken at day 0 and at day 28 after the second dose. The chain is made from TRBV6-4 and TRBJ2-2; TRBD1 fits 7 bases in the junction. The sequence came from an adult in good health. The source material was peripheral blood, sampled on day 0 of AZD1222 vaccination. The encoded CDR3 is CASSGQGQPSGELFF. The nucleotide sequence is given as TGTGCCAGCAGTGGACAGGGACAACCTTCCGGGGAGCTGTTTTTT.